Listed here are 14 T cell receptor beta chains from one sample, sequenced in a study of technical replicates of blood from four donors. This table comes from immunoSEQ multiplex PCR, and its TCRdb copy is limited to in-frame clones, with some not included. The sample holds about 88,000 clones; 95% are singletons and the top ten take under 0.4%. The specimen sequenced was T cells isolated from PBMCs. Receptors were obtained from a human donor in good health.

V is TRBV6-5 and J is TRBJ2-2, with 9 positions matching TRBD1. Losses at the gene ends were 8 bases for V and 5 bases for J; bases not matched to a gene: 6. The CDR3 has 14 amino acids. Germline CDR1 and CDR2: MNHEY and SVGAGI. The CDR3 reads CASARTGVTGELFF. As DNA, the CDR3 is TGTGCCAGCGCTAGGACAGGGGTAACCGGGGAGCTGTTTTTT.

In DNA form, the CDR3 reads TGTGCCAGCAGCTACAGCGGGAGCTCCTCCTACGAGCAGTACTTC. Translated: CASSYSGSSSYEQYF. The rearrangement uses TRBV7-3 and TRBJ2-7, with 8 bases identical to TRBD2. The CDR3 contains 15 residues. CDR1 SGHTA and CDR2 FQGTGA come from the germline V gene. Trimming removed 4 bases from V and 0 bases from J; junction bases left unmatched: 5.

The genes are TRBV18 and TRBJ2-7, with a tentative D call TRBD2 (5 bases). This CDR3 is 11 amino acids long. The germline gives CDR1 KGHSH, CDR2 LQKENI. V was clipped by 6 bases and J by 7 bases, with 10 bases between them. The DNA of the CDR3 is TGTGCCAGCTCCCGGGAACTGGAGCAGTACTTC. This translates into CASSRELEQYF. Full variable domain (outside the CDR3, taken from reference TRBV18 and TRBJ2-7): NAGVMQNPRHLVRRRGQEARLRCSPMKGHSHVYWYRQLPEEGLKFMVYLQKENIIDESGMPKERFSAEFPKEGPSILRIQQVVRGDSAAYFCASSRELEQYFGPGTRLTVT.

The chain recombines TRBV14 with TRBJ2-7, with 9 bases fitting TRBD1. This CDR3 comprises 15 residues. V lost 4 bases and J lost 3; bases outside the gene matches: 7. CDR1 is SGHDN and CDR2 is FVKESK in the germline V gene. As DNA, the CDR3 is TGTGCCAGCAGCCCCGGGACAGGGATTTTCTACGAGCAGTACTTC. As protein: CASSPGTGIFYEQYF.

The chain combines TRBV2 with TRBJ2-1; 9 bases match TRBD2. Germline lookup yields CDR1 SNHLY and CDR2 FYNNEI. CDR3 size: 14 residues. Trimming cost V 8 bases and J 6 bases; bases outside gene matches: 8. The CDR3 DNA reads TGTGCCAGCGTCCTAGCGGGACCATCCAATGAGCAGTTCTTC. It is translated as CASVLAGPSNEQFF.

This chain uses TRBV5-1 with TRBJ2-7, with 8 nucleotides matching TRBD1. This CDR3 spans 14 amino acids. Germline V gene sequence: CDR1 SGHRS, CDR2 YFSETQ. Trimming took 1 base from V and 7 from J; bases not matched to a gene: 7. CDR3 protein: CASSLLDRVGEQYF. CDR3 DNA sequence: TGCGCCAGCAGCTTGCTGGACAGGGTGGGGGAGCAGTACTTC.

The count of this clone is one. This chain links TRBV19 with TRBJ1-5; TRBD1 matches 10 bases. The ends lost 5 bases at V and 6 bases at J; junction bases unmatched: 7. CDR3 length: 15 amino acids. CDR1 is LNHDA and CDR2 is SQIVND in the germline V gene (reference sequence). CDR3: CASSPEDRGFQPQHF. Here the CDR3 DNA reads TGTGCCAGTAGTCCAGAGGACAGGGGGTTTCAGCCCCAGCATTTT.

The chain recombines TRBV5-4 with TRBJ2-7; D ambiguous. V gave up 0 bases and J gave up 5 bases, with 6 bases separating them. CDR1 is SGHNT, CDR2 YYREEE, per germline (reference sequence). CDR3 size: 12 residues. CDR3: CASSLAGNEQYF. CDR3 bases: TGTGCCAGCAGCTTGGCAGGTAACGAGCAGTACTTC.

The V and J genes are TRBV10-3 and TRBJ2-5; D is ambiguous. The CDR3 is 13 residues long. CDR1 and CDR2 from the germline V gene are ENHRY and SYGVKD. V dropped 4 bases and J dropped 5 bases, with 11 bases sitting between them. In DNA form, the CDR3 reads TGTGCCATCAGTGTAGAAGTATCCGAGACCCAGTACTTC. Translated: CAISVEVSETQYF.

In regard to this clone: The sample has other DNA sequences that encode this CDR3 too. This CDR3 is CASSVGSSGNTIYF. The CDR3 bases are TGTGCCAGCAGCGTCGGGAGCTCTGGAAACACCATATATTTT. V gene TRBV9 combines with J gene TRBJ1-3; D remains ambiguous. The CDR3 totals 14 residues. Looked up from germline, CDR1 is SGDLS and CDR2 is YYNGEE. V was clipped by 2 bases and J by 0 bases, with 6 bases between them.

The rearrangement links TRBV5-6 to TRBJ2-7; 11 nucleotides line up with TRBD2. J lost 5 bases, V lost 4 bases, and 2 bases had no gene match. The CDR3 contains 13 residues. CDR1 and CDR2 (germline): SGHDT, YYEEEE. The CDR3 sequence is CASSRLAGHEQYF. Here the CDR3 DNA reads TGTGCCAGCAGCCGACTAGCGGGACACGAGCAGTACTTC.

The V and J genes are TRBV27 and TRBJ2-7; 9 bases map to TRBD1. The CDR3 is 13 amino acids. V was clipped by 8 bases and J by 3 bases; unmatched bases: 5. CDR1 and CDR2 from the germline V gene are MNHEY and SMNVEV (reference sequence). The CDR3 loop reads CASSGTGHYEQYF. The CDR3 nucleotides read TGTGCCAGCTCCGGGACAGGGCACTACGAGCAGTACTTC.

The chain joins TRBV29-1 to TRBJ2-3; 7 bases are a match to TRBD2. Unmatched junction bases numbered 6, after V lost 4 bases and J lost 5 bases. Germline V gene sequence: CDR1 SQVTM, CDR2 ANQGSEA. The CDR3 covers 13 residues. The CDR3: CSVGLTGGDTQYF. The CDR3, as DNA: TGCAGCGTTGGCCTGACGGGGGGAGATACGCAGTATTTT.

The chain carries TRBV9 and TRBJ2-1; D call uncertain. The CDR3 has 16 residues. From germline, CDR1 is SGDLS and CDR2 YYNGEE. V was trimmed by 4 bases and J by 2 bases, leaving 16 bases between them. The DNA for the CDR3 is TGTGCCAGCAGCACCCGGGTGGCTGGAACCTACAATGAGCAGTTCTTC. It codes for CASSTRVAGTYNEQFF.